This T cell receptor (beta chain) was identified in a study of CD8 T cells in ankylosing spondylitis. A quantitative 5'-RACE method, one with molecular barcodes, was used to make TCR beta libraries. TCRdb recomputed calls from the 5' RACE reads with MiXCR, one row per CDR3 protein. The sample contains more than 200,000 distinct CDR3 sequences, 20% to 30% of which appear only once. V lost 8 bases to trimming and J lost 3 bases, with 14 bases between them. This CDR3 has 14 residues. Germline V gene data show CDR1 as ENHRY and CDR2 as SYGVKD. About this clonotype: As yet, its antigen is unknown.

Study-wide points: Ankylosing spondylitis blood seemed to carry a telltale TCR beta motif made of under ten highly homologous variants.

The chain couples TRBV10-3 to TRBJ2-1; D gene uncertain. The TCR sequence derives from a male donor with ankylosing spondylitis or in good health (not recorded which). The sequencing sample was made of blood, either unsorted or a sorted T cell fraction (not recorded which). CDR3 protein: CAIQDSTGYNEQFF. The CDR3 DNA sequence: TGTGCCATCCAAGACTCGACGGGCTACAATGAGCAGTTCTTC.